The 17 T cell receptor beta chains in this list originate from one sample, sequenced in a study of siplizumab effects on memory and regulatory T cells. TCRdb keeps only in-frame clones here, not all; method: immunoSEQ multiplex PCR. The data contain 100,000 or so clones, 75% to 95% of them singletons. Sequenced material: CD4+ T cells sorted from blood. The source of these receptors is a human donor in good health. Some clones in this sample may be carry-over from other donors' samples.

This chain connects TRBV18 to TRBJ2-7, with 8 bases aligning to TRBD2. The CDR3 contains 17 residues. With 3 bases clipped from V and 3 bases from J, the junction kept 13 bases outside the gene matches. Per the germline V gene, CDR1 is KGHSH and CDR2 is LQKENI. This chain's CDR3 is CASSPGGTSGSFYEQYF. For the CDR3, the DNA is TGTGCCAGCTCACCCGGTGGGACCAGCGGGAGTTTCTACGAGCAGTACTTC.

This clone was counted a single time. The chain has TRBV6-6 and TRBJ2-7; D is unclear. With 8 bases removed from V and 3 bases from J, the gap between germline ends came to 23 bases. The germline V gene encodes CDR1 MNHNY and CDR2 SVGAGI (reference sequence). This CDR3 comprises 16 residues. The chain's CDR3 is CASVFDPSLIYYEQYF. The CDR3, as DNA: TGTGCCAGCGTCTTCGACCCAAGCCTGATCTACTACGAGCAGTACTTC.

V usage is TRBV11-2 and J usage is TRBJ2-7; a possible D gene is TRBD2 (7 bases). V was shortened by 4 bases and J by 4 bases, with 20 bases between the two germline ends. Per the germline V gene, CDR1 is SGHAT and CDR2 is FQNNGV. CDR3 size: 16 residues. The chain's CDR3 is CASSSLLGGPSYEQYF. The CDR3 DNA follows: TGTGCCAGCAGCTCCTTACTGGGGGGGCCCTCATACGAGCAGTACTTC.

This clone came up a few times. The V call is TRBV6-5, the J call TRBJ2-7, with TRBD2 as a possible D gene (6 bases). The CDR3 length is 13 residues. V was cut by 8 bases and J by 4 bases, with 15 bases left in between. The germline gives CDR1 MNHEY, CDR2 SVGAGI. CDR3 nucleotides: TGTGCCAGCCACGTAAACGGGGGATACGAGCAGTACTTC. It encodes CASHVNGGYEQYF.

The chain has TRBV30 and TRBJ1-1; no clear D gene. The V end lost 2 bases, the J end lost 3 bases, and 19 bases lay between the germline ends. This CDR3 has 16 amino acids. Germline V lookup: CDR1 GTSNPN, CDR2 SVGIG (reference sequence). The DNA for the CDR3 is TGTGCCTGGAGTCCGACCCTCTCAACGGGGTACACTGAAGCTTTCTTT. Translating it yields CAWSPTLSTGYTEAFF. Together with reference TRBV30 and TRBJ1-1, the CDR3 gives the full variable domain: SQTIHQWPATLVQPVGSPLSLECTVEGTSNPNLYWYRQAAGRGLQLLFYSVGIGQISSEVPQNLSASRPQDRQFILSSKKLLLSDSGFYLCAWSPTLSTGYTEAFFGQGTRLTVV.

V gene TRBV6-5 combines with J gene TRBJ2-4; no firm D call. V was clipped by 2 bases and J by 6 bases, with 8 bases between them. The CDR3 totals 13 residues. Germline lookup yields CDR1 MNHEY and CDR2 SVGAGI. DNA for the CDR3: TGTGCCAGCAGTTACCGGCCTACAAACATTCAGTACTTC. It specifies CASSYRPTNIQYF.

The chain has TRBV4-1 and TRBJ2-1; 7 bases are a match to TRBD2. This CDR3 comprises 16 residues. Germline CDR1 reads MGHRA; CDR2 reads YSYEKL. V lost 4 bases and J lost 0; bases outside the gene matches: 6. As DNA, the CDR3 is TGCGCCAGCAGCCTACCCAGCGGGAACTCCTACAATGAGCAGTTCTTC. It specifies CASSLPSGNSYNEQFF.

The J gene is TRBJ2-3, the V gene TRBV4-1, with D unclear. The V gene lost 1 base and the J gene lost 5 bases, with 7 bases spanning the gap. The CDR3 length is 13 residues. Per germline, CDR1 MGHRA and CDR2 YSYEKL. The CDR3 nucleotides read TGCGCCAGCAGCCAAGGGCCCCGAGATACGCAGTATTTT. This sequence encodes CASSQGPRDTQYF.

The rearrangement uses TRBV27 and TRBJ2-7; D could derive from TRBD1 or TRBD2 (5 bases each). The CDR3 is made up of 15 amino acids. Germline values: CDR1 MNHEY, CDR2 SMNVEV (reference sequence). Deletions cut 6 bases from V and 2 bases from J, with 17 bases between. The CDR3 DNA reads as TGTGCCAGCAGCCTAGCCCAGAGGGGACCCTACGAGCAGTACTTC. Translation: CASSLAQRGPYEQYF.

V and J are TRBV15 and TRBJ1-5; D unresolved. The CDR3 is made up of 15 amino acids. V was cut by 0 bases and J by 1 base, with 7 bases left in between. Looked up from germline, CDR1 is LNHNV and CDR2 is YYDKDF (reference sequence). The CDR3 sequence: CATSRDLGSNQPQHF. The CDR3 bases are TGTGCCACCAGCAGAGATCTAGGGAGCAATCAGCCCCAGCATTTT.

This clone was detected a few times. The rearrangement links TRBV27 to TRBJ2-2, with no clear D. CDR3 length equals 18 residues. Germline V gene sequence: CDR1 MNHEY, CDR2 SMNVEV (reference sequence). V was shortened by 1 base and J by 1 base, with 16 bases between the two germline ends. CDR3 bases: TGTGCCAGCAGTTTATTCTGGGCAACATCACTGAACACCGGGGAGCTGTTTTTT. As protein: CASSLFWATSLNTGELFF.

V usage is TRBV5-1 and J usage is TRBJ1-1; 8 bases are shared with TRBD1. CDR3 length: 17 amino acids. The trim removed 2 bases at V and 3 bases at J, leaving 12 bases unmatched. Germline V gene data show CDR1 as SGHRS and CDR2 as YFSETQ. DNA of the CDR3: TGCGCCAGCAGCTTCGGACAGGGAAGTAGTCGTCACACTGAAGCTTTCTTT. Its translation: CASSFGQGSSRHTEAFF.

The chain has TRBV7-3 and TRBJ2-7; perhaps TRBD2 as D (6 bases). The germline V and J ends were trimmed by 5 bases and 7 bases, with 18 bases remaining between them. This CDR3 is built from 14 residues. Looked up from germline, CDR1 is SGHTA and CDR2 is FQGTGA. In DNA, the CDR3 is TGTGCCAGCAGCCCCAAAGGCCCCGGGAGAGAGCAGTACTTC. This sequence encodes CASSPKGPGREQYF.

V usage is TRBV28 and J usage is TRBJ2-5; D is possibly TRBD1 (6 bases). Trimming left V 6 bases short and J 1 base short, with 12 bases between. From germline, CDR1 is MDHEN and CDR2 SYDVKM. CDR3 length: 14 amino acids. CDR3 sequence reads: CASRPDSSQETQYF. As DNA, the CDR3 is TGTGCCAGCAGGCCGGACAGTTCCCAAGAGACCCAGTACTTC. Together with reference TRBV28 and TRBJ2-5, the CDR3 gives the full variable domain: DVKVTQSSRYLVKRTGEKVFLECVQDMDHENMFWYRQDPGLGLRLIYFSYDVKMKEKGDIPEGYSVSREKKERFSLILESASTNQTSMYLCASRPDSSQETQYFGPGTRLLVL.

The chain links TRBV19 to TRBJ1-4, with TRBD1 identical over 12 bases. Germline CDR1 LNHDA, CDR2 SQIVND (reference sequence). V was clipped by 5 bases and J by 6 bases; unmatched bases: 7. This CDR3 is 16 amino acids long. The CDR3 spells CASSSSGTGGDEKLFF. In DNA, the CDR3 is TGTGCCAGTAGTTCGTCCGGGACAGGGGGCGATGAAAAACTGTTTTTT.

The J gene is TRBJ2-4, the V gene TRBV7-2, with D possibly called TRBD1 or TRBD2 (5 bases each). There are 13 residues in the CDR3. CDR1 is SGHTA and CDR2 is FQGNSA in the germline V gene. The V and J ends lost 1 base and 7 bases respectively, with 8 bases between them. This chain's CDR3 is CASSLGGWNIQYF. The CDR3 DNA reads as TGTGCCAGCAGCTTAGGGGGGTGGAACATTCAGTACTTC.

The rearrangement joins TRBV5-1 to TRBJ2-1; 14 positions match TRBD2. Germline-derived CDR1 and CDR2 are SGHRS and YFSETQ. This CDR3 spans 14 amino acids. V shed 3 bases and J 10 bases; nucleotides not matched to a gene: 3. CDR3 sequence reads: CASSSGLAGGEQFF. Written as DNA, the CDR3 is TGCGCCAGCAGCTCCGGACTAGCGGGAGGAGAGCAGTTCTTC.